The 25 T cell receptor beta chains presented below share a single source sample, sequenced in a study of T-cell reconstitution after alpha-beta-depleted transplantation in children. Unique molecular identifiers were built into the TCRbeta library. TCRdb independently ran MiXCR on the PCR reads; one entry per CDR3 protein. This table holds approximately 170,000 distinct CDR3 sequences, approximately 12% found once. The sample here was PBMCs, taken before TCRalphabeta/CD19-depleted stem cell transplant. These receptors were collected from a boy aged 2 to 9 with acute myeloid leukemia, due to receive a stem cell transplant.

This clonotype was counted ten times or more. The chain employs TRBV29-1 and TRBJ2-5; D is unresolved. Germline CDR1 reads SQVTM; CDR2 reads ANQGSEA. The CDR3 consists of 10 residues. Trimming left V 4 bases short and J 5 bases short, with 5 bases between. The CDR3 nucleotides are TGCAGCGTTGTTTACGAGACCCAGTACTTC. Translation gives CSVVYETQYF.

This clonotype was picked up many times. The V and J genes are TRBV6-1 and TRBJ1-1; D remains ambiguous. The germline V gene encodes CDR1 MNHNS and CDR2 SASEGT. CDR3 length: 14 residues. V lost 5 bases, J lost 3 bases, and 13 bases lay in between. The CDR3 loop is CASSITPRDTEAFF. In DNA form, the CDR3 reads TGTGCCAGCAGTATTACACCGAGGGACACTGAAGCTTTCTTT.

On this clonotype itself: A read error may be the cause here, since a much bigger clone is one base away. The V and J genes are TRBV5-1 and TRBJ2-5, with D possibly called TRBD1 or TRBD2 (5 bases each). V lost 4 bases and J lost 2, with 15 bases in between. Germline values: CDR1 SGHRS, CDR2 YFSETQ. The CDR3 totals 15 residues. The DNA of the CDR3 is TGCGCCAGCAGCCCCTTGGGGGTGACTCAAGAGACCCAGTACTTC. It encodes CASSPLGVTQETQYF.

Ten or more counts support this clonotype. The chain has TRBV5-5 and TRBJ1-1; D perhaps matches TRBD1 (6 bases). The CDR3 is 15 amino acids. Germline-derived CDR1 and CDR2 are SGHKS and YYEKEE (reference sequence). The V gene lost 2 bases and the J gene lost 0 bases, with 11 bases spanning the gap. The CDR3 reads CASSLQGSLNTEAFF. The DNA for the CDR3 is TGTGCCAGCAGCTTACAGGGTTCCCTGAACACTGAAGCTTTCTTT.

Ten or more counts support this clonotype. The J gene is TRBJ2-2, the V gene TRBV5-1; no firm D call. CDR1 SGHRS and CDR2 YFSETQ come from the germline V gene. The germline V and J ends were trimmed by 1 base and 6 bases, with 7 bases remaining between them. This CDR3 is 13 amino acids long. The CDR3 sequence: CASSLYASGELFF. The DNA of the CDR3 is TGCGCCAGCAGCTTGTATGCGTCCGGGGAGCTGTTTTTT.

This clonotype was counted ten times or more. The CDR3 loop is CASSRQGRPNQPQHF. CDR3 sequence (DNA): TGTGCCAGCAGTCGACAGGGTAGGCCTAATCAGCCCCAGCATTTT. The chain is built from TRBV6-1 and TRBJ1-5; the match to TRBD1 covers 7 bases. V gave up 5 bases and J gave up 4 bases; unmatched junction bases: 8. This CDR3 contains 15 residues. Germline V gene lookup returns CDR1 MNHNS and CDR2 SASEGT.

To note about this clonotype: A much more abundant neighbour one base away suggests this may be a read error. V gene TRBV20-1 combines with J gene TRBJ2-3; D possibly matches TRBD1 or TRBD2 (6 bases each). The germline gives CDR1 DFQATT, CDR2 SNEGSKA (reference sequence). The V end lost 3 bases, the J end lost 5 bases, and 18 bases lay between the germline ends. The CDR3 has 15 amino acids. CDR3 amino acids: CSASDVRGAGDTQYF. DNA for the CDR3: TGCAGTGCTAGCGACGTGAGGGGGGCAGGAGATACGCAGTATTTT.

This clonotype was counted many times. This chain links TRBV3-1 with TRBJ2-3; weak D call: TRBD2 (7 bases). This CDR3 spans 16 amino acids. From germline, CDR1 is LGHDT and CDR2 YNNKEL (reference sequence). The germline V and J ends were trimmed by 1 base and 5 bases, with 16 bases remaining between them. CDR3 DNA: TGTGCCAGCAGCCAAGGAGTGGGGGGGGCCAGAGATACGCAGTATTTT. Translation: CASSQGVGGARDTQYF.

This clonotype was seen many times. This chain links TRBV20-1 with TRBJ2-7; D is tentatively TRBD1 or TRBD2 (5 bases each). The ends were cut back, 6 bases at V and 0 bases at J, with 15 bases in the middle. There are 14 residues in the CDR3. Germline loops: CDR1 DFQATT, CDR2 SNEGSKA (reference sequence). The chain's CDR3 is CSATGTATSYEQYF. CDR3 nucleotides: TGCAGTGCAACCGGGACGGCAACCTCCTACGAGCAGTACTTC.

This clonotype was counted at least ten times. The CDR3 reads CASDTGTSGANVLTF. Written as DNA, the CDR3 is TGCGCCAGCGATACAGGGACCTCTGGGGCCAACGTCCTGACTTTC. The gene calls are TRBV5-1 and TRBJ2-6; D perhaps matches TRBD1 (6 bases). From germline, CDR1 is SGHRS and CDR2 YFSETQ. V lost 7 bases and J lost 0, with 11 bases in between. This CDR3 has 15 residues.

This clonotype was detected many times. The genes are TRBV5-5 and TRBJ2-7; maybe TRBD2 (6 bases). Germline-derived CDR1 and CDR2 are SGHKS and YYEKEE (reference sequence). V was clipped by 3 bases and J by 12 bases, with 13 bases between them. The CDR3 spans 11 residues. The chain's CDR3 is CASSSRDSMYF. The CDR3 coding sequence is TGTGCCAGCAGCTCCCGGGACTCCATGTACTTC.

This clonotype appeared many times. The rearrangement links TRBV30 to TRBJ2-1; D gene unclear. The CDR3 sequence is 11 residues long. Trimming shortened V by 7 bases and J by 6 bases, and 10 bases separated the two germline ends. Germline assignment: CDR1 GTSNPN and CDR2 SVGIG (reference sequence). CDR3 nucleotide sequence: TGTGCCTATCAGTCGTCCAATGAGCAGTTCTTC. It encodes CAYQSSNEQFF.

Points on this clonotype: Possible read error: a much larger clone is one base away. The chain couples TRBV6-5 to TRBJ1-5; D gene unclear. This CDR3 is 13 amino acids long. CDR1 is MNHEY and CDR2 is SVGAGI in the germline V gene. CDR3 DNA: TGTGCCAGCAGTTACGTCCAAAATCAGCCCCTGCATTTT. Protein sequence: CASSYVQNQPLHF.

This clonotype was counted at least ten times. At one boundary the junction diverges from the germline segment, which might be a read error. This sequence joins TRBV7-9 and TRBJ2-7, with TRBD2 matching over 7 bases. The CDR3 extends over 15 amino acids. The germline CDR1 and CDR2 sequences are SEHNR and FQNEAQ (reference sequence). DNA for the CDR3: TGTGCCAGCAGCGTAGCCGTCGGGGGGACCTTCGAGCAGTACTTC. The encoded protein is CASSVAVGGTFEQYF.

The chain couples TRBV18 to TRBJ2-1; 9 bases agree with TRBD2. The CDR3 loop spans 14 amino acids. Germline trimming cut 6 bases from V and 6 bases from J; bases unmatched to any gene: 6. CDR1 is KGHSH, CDR2 LQKENI, per germline. The CDR3 loop reads CASSPPSGTNEQFF. The DNA for the CDR3 is TGTGCCAGCTCCCCTCCTAGCGGGACCAATGAGCAGTTCTTC.

This clonotype was detected many times. The rearrangement links TRBV20-1 to TRBJ2-6; D gene ambiguous. Trimming took off 1 base at V and 0 bases at J, with 4 bases between the two ends. CDR3 length: 14 residues. Germline CDR1 is DFQATT and CDR2 is SNEGSKA (reference sequence). The DNA of the CDR3 is TGCAGTGCTAGAGGGAGCTCTGGGGCCAACGTCCTGACTTTC. It yields the protein CSARGSSGANVLTF.

This chain uses TRBV7-8 with TRBJ1-6; possible D gene TRBD1, 5 bases. Germline V gene lookup returns CDR1 SGHVS and CDR2 FQNEAQ. This CDR3 region has 15 residues. V was shortened by 0 bases and J by 9 bases, with 12 bases between the two germline ends. The CDR3 reads CASSLARRGGSPLHF. The DNA of the CDR3 is TGTGCCAGCAGCTTAGCGCGAAGGGGAGGTTCACCCCTCCACTTT.

The table lists this clonotype with many counts. The chain carries TRBV28 and TRBJ2-3; 10 nucleotides line up with TRBD2. The CDR3 is made up of 17 amino acids. Losses at the gene ends were 5 bases for V and 3 bases for J; bases not matched to a gene: 11. Germline CDR1 reads MDHEN; CDR2 reads SYDVKM. CDR3 loop: CASSPSRTSGGTDTQYF. CDR3 nucleotides: TGTGCCAGCAGTCCTTCCCGGACTAGCGGAGGAACAGATACGCAGTATTTT.

This clonotype was observed a few times. V and J are TRBV6-1 and TRBJ1-1, with 7 bases aligning to TRBD1. The trim removed 5 bases at V and 5 bases at J, leaving 17 bases unmatched. The CDR3 is 17 residues long. Germline V CDR1 and CDR2: MNHNS, SASEGT. The CDR3 spells CASSQGGRGGKMTEAFF. CDR3 nucleotides: TGTGCCAGCAGTCAAGGGGGCAGGGGGGGAAAAATGACTGAAGCTTTCTTT.

This clonotype was recorded at least ten times. The J gene is TRBJ2-5, the V gene TRBV5-1; D not certain. CDR3 size: 13 residues. Germline CDR1 and CDR2: SGHRS and YFSETQ. With 4 bases removed from V and 5 bases from J, the gap between germline ends came to 12 bases. Written as DNA, the CDR3 is TGCGCCAGCAGCCCGAGACCCGGGGAGACCCAGTACTTC. Residues: CASSPRPGETQYF.

In this sample, this clonotype turned up many times. This rearrangement joins TRBV12-3 or TRBV12-4 to TRBJ1-1; no reliable D call. V was cut by 6 bases and J by 5 bases, with 16 bases left in between. The length of the CDR3 is 14 residues. The chain's CDR3 is CASSRIVGGTEAFF. The DNA of the CDR3 is TGTGCCAGCAGCCGGATAGTGGGTGGGACTGAAGCTTTCTTT.

This clonotype occurred many times. The rearrangement links TRBV5-1 to TRBJ2-5; 8 bases line up with TRBD1. With 3 bases clipped from V and 5 bases from J, the junction kept 9 bases outside the gene matches. The CDR3 has 15 residues. CDR1 is SGHRS, CDR2 YFSETQ, per germline. CDR3 nucleotides: TGCGCCAGCAGCTCCGAGGACAGGGTGGGGGAGACCCAGTACTTC. Protein product: CASSSEDRVGETQYF.

The chain carries TRBV7-3 and TRBJ2-3; D unresolved. V lost 6 bases and J lost 4, with 20 bases in between. Germline V gives CDR1 SGHTA, CDR2 FQGTGA. This CDR3 spans 16 amino acids. The CDR3 region has the DNA TGTGCCAGCAGTTCCCCCGACCCGCTCGATCCAGATACGCAGTATTTT. Encoded protein: CASSSPDPLDPDTQYF.

This clonotype was picked up many times. V is TRBV7-2 and J is TRBJ1-2; the match to TRBD1 covers 8 bases. This CDR3 spans 14 amino acids. After removal of 0 bases from V and 8 bases from J, the junction contained 5 bases not matched to a gene. From germline, CDR1 is SGHTA and CDR2 FQGNSA. The CDR3 DNA reads as TGTGCCAGCAGCTTAGCCGGGGACAGGCAGGGCTACACCTTC. Its protein product is CASSLAGDRQGYTF.

This clonotype was seen ten or more times. The chain combines TRBV5-6 with TRBJ1-2; D gene ambiguous. Germline values: CDR1 SGHDT, CDR2 YYEEEE. The CDR3 length is 13 residues. V was shortened by 6 bases and J by 4 bases, with 13 bases between the two germline ends. CDR3 in DNA: TGTGCCAGCACCGTCGGCGGGCCCTATGGCTACACCTTC. Protein sequence: CASTVGGPYGYTF.